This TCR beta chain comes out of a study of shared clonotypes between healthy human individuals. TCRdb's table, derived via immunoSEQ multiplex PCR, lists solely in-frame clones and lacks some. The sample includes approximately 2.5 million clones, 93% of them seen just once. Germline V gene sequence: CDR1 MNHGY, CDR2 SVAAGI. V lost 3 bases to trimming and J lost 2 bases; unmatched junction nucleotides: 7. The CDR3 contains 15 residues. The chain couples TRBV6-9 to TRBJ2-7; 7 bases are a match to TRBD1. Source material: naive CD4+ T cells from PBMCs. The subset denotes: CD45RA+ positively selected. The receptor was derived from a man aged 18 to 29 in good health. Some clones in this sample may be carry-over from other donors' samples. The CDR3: CASSYSLTGTYEQYF. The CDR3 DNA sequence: TGTGCCAGCAGTTACTCCTTGACAGGGACCTACGAGCAGTACTTC.